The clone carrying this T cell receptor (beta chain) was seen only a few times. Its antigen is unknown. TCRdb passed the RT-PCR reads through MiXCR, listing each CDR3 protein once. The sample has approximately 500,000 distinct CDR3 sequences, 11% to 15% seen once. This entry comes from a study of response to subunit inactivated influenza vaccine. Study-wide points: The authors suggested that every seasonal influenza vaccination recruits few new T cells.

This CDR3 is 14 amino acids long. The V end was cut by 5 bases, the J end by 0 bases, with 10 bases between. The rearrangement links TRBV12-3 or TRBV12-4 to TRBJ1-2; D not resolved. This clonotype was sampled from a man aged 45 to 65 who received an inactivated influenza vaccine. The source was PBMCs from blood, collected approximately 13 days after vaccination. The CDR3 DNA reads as TGTGCCAGCAGTGAGACCGCAGCTAACTATGGCTACACCTTC. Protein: CASSETAANYGYTF.